One and the same sample provided the 20 T cell receptor beta chains below, sequenced in a study of regulatory T cells in long-lasting Graves disease. Library construction for TCR beta used iRepertoire HTBI primers and Arm-PCR of CDR3 regions. TCRdb processed the multiplex PCR reads anew with MiXCR; each CDR3 protein has one entry. The sample lists 400,000 to 500,000 distinct CDR3 sequences, 20% to 25% occurring once. Time point given: persistent/refractory GD, antithyroid drugs over 5 years with positive TRAb. After RNA was extracted from PBMCs, the TCR library was made from it. The sample was peripheral blood mononuclear cells (PBMCs), taken when the disease was refractory, from a patient treated with antithyroid drugs. The receptors originated from a female donor with Graves disease.

V is TRBV29-1 and J is TRBJ2-7; TRBD1 or TRBD2 may be the D gene (5 bases each). This CDR3 region has 13 residues. Germline V lookup: CDR1 SQVTM, CDR2 ANQGSEA. The V end lost 5 bases, the J end lost 5 bases, and 16 bases lay between the germline ends. The DNA for the CDR3 is TGCAGCGTTAGTGAGGGGCTTCAGGACGAGCAGTACTTC. Translating it yields CSVSEGLQDEQYF.

The chain carries TRBV11-3 and TRBJ2-7, with a weak D call TRBD1 (5 bases). CDR3 length: 13 amino acids. The germline V gene has CDR1 SGHNT and CDR2 YENEEA. V was clipped by 5 bases and J by 5 bases, with 13 bases between them. CDR3 sequence: CASSLVRGDEQYF. CDR3 coding DNA: TGTGCCAGCAGCCTCGTTAGGGGCGACGAGCAGTACTTC. Drawing the rest from reference TRBV11-3 and TRBJ2-7, the complete variable domain is EAGVVQSPRYKIIEKKQPVAFWCNPISGHNTLYWYLQNLGQGPELLIRYENEEAVDDSQLPKDRFSAERLKGVDSTLKIQPAELGDSAVYLCASSLVRGDEQYFGPGTRLTVT.

This clonotype was detected ten times or more. The chain combines TRBV12-3 or TRBV12-4 with TRBJ1-1; D is unclear. The V end lost 5 bases, the J end lost 4 bases, and 14 bases lay between the germline ends. The CDR3 spans 14 residues. CDR3 DNA: TGTGCCAGCAGTCGGGTCCAATGGGGCACTGAAGCTTTCTTT. Translation gives CASSRVQWGTEAFF.

This chain connects TRBV20-1 to TRBJ2-6; D is perhaps TRBD2 (5 bases). Germline CDR1 is DFQATT and CDR2 is SNEGSKA (reference sequence). Between the trimmed V and J ends, which lost 5 bases and 0 bases, there was a span of 11 bases. There are 15 residues in the CDR3. The CDR3 loop is CSAHEGISGANVLTF. CDR3 nucleotides: TGCAGTGCTCATGAGGGCATCTCTGGGGCCAACGTCCTGACTTTC.

Many counts were recorded for this clonotype. This chain connects TRBV12-3 or TRBV12-4 to TRBJ2-2; the D is unclear. The CDR3 length is 11 residues. Trimming shortened V by 7 bases and J by 5 bases, and 5 bases separated the two germline ends. The CDR3 protein is CASTQTGELFF. The DNA for the CDR3 is TGTGCCAGCACTCAGACCGGGGAGCTGTTTTTT.

This clonotype showed up just a few times. V usage is TRBV25-1 and J usage is TRBJ1-4; tentative D call: TRBD1 (5 bases). V lost 7 bases, J lost 7 bases, and 16 bases lay in between. CDR1 MGHDK and CDR2 SYGVNS come from the germline V gene. The CDR3 is 14 amino acids. The CDR3 DNA is TGTGCCAGCACCCAGCCCGGGACCGCTGAAAAACTGTTTTTT. This gives the protein CASTQPGTAEKLFF.

Ten or more counts support this clonotype. V is TRBV28 and J is TRBJ1-5, with D unclear. The CDR3 extends over 17 amino acids. The germline V gene encodes CDR1 MDHEN and CDR2 SYDVKM. Trimming pared 2 bases from V and 2 bases from J, leaving 16 bases between. This chain's CDR3 is CASSLSPLLYGNQPQHF. In DNA, the CDR3 is TGTGCCAGCAGTTTAAGCCCGCTGCTTTATGGCAATCAGCCCCAGCATTTT.

On this clonotype itself: A read error may explain this, as a much larger clone is one base away. The rearrangement joins TRBV24-1 to TRBJ2-2; D gene unclear. V lost 3 bases and J 3 bases, leaving 13 bases between the germline ends. Germline CDR1 KGHDR, CDR2 SFDVKD. The CDR3 contains 16 residues. The CDR3 DNA reads TGTGCCACCAGTGATGGGCTACGATTGGACACCGGGGAGCTGTTTTTT. Its translation: CATSDGLRLDTGELFF.

The table lists this clonotype with a few counts. The chain carries TRBV29-1 and TRBJ1-1; 10 positions match TRBD1. The CDR3 consists of 15 residues. V dropped 7 bases and J dropped 4; count of bases not matched to a gene: 12. Germline CDR1 reads SQVTM; CDR2 reads ANQGSEA. The DNA of the CDR3 is TGCAGCGCCTCGACAGGGGGCGCCAAGGGCACTGAAGCTTTCTTT. Translated, it gives CSASTGGAKGTEAFF.

The chain combines TRBV6-2 or TRBV6-3 with TRBJ2-7, with D unclear. Germline CDR1 and CDR2: MNHEY and SVGEGT. Trimming removed 5 bases from V and 9 bases from J, with 23 bases in between. The CDR3 sequence is 15 residues long. Here the CDR3 reads CASSLPDQDLHGQYF. The CDR3 nucleotides are TGTGCCAGCAGTCTTCCCGACCAGGACCTCCACGGGCAGTACTTC.

At least ten counts were recorded for this clonotype. The chain recombines TRBV2 with TRBJ2-5; TRBD1 might be the D (5 bases). V dropped 5 bases and J dropped 4 bases, with 11 bases sitting between them. CDR3 length: 13 residues. Germline assignment: CDR1 SNHLY and CDR2 FYNNEI. The CDR3 DNA follows: TGTGCCAGCAGTAAGGACATACGAGAGACCCAGTACTTC. Translation gives CASSKDIRETQYF.

This clonotype was recorded at least ten times. The chain is built from TRBV6-1 and TRBJ1-1, with D possibly TRBD1 on 5 matching bases. This CDR3 has 14 amino acids. V was shortened by 8 bases and J by 0 bases, with 13 bases between the two germline ends. In germline, CDR1 is MNHNS, CDR2 SASEGT. The CDR3 is CASGGDRMNTEAFF. As DNA, the CDR3 is TGTGCCAGCGGGGGAGATCGGATGAACACTGAAGCTTTCTTT.

At least ten counts were recorded for this clonotype. The chain combines TRBV28 with TRBJ1-1, with D unresolved. The V gene's germline CDR1 is MDHEN and CDR2 SYDVKM. The CDR3 consists of 16 residues. V lost 6 bases, J lost 2 bases, and 19 bases lay in between. DNA for the CDR3: TGTGCCAGCAGCGCTCATGGGAGCCTCCCAAACACTGAAGCTTTCTTT. Its protein is CASSAHGSLPNTEAFF.

The CDR3 nucleotides read TGTGCCTGGGAACAGGGTATGAACACTGAAGCTTTCTTT. Translation: CAWEQGMNTEAFF. The chain employs TRBV30 and TRBJ1-1; a weak D match, TRBD1 (6 bases). The V gene lost 5 bases and the J gene lost 0 bases, with 10 bases spanning the gap. Per germline, CDR1 GTSNPN and CDR2 SVGIG (reference sequence). CDR3 length: 13 residues.

There are many counts of this clonotype. The V and J genes are TRBV28 and TRBJ1-5; D gene unclear. The V and J ends lost 4 bases and 2 bases respectively, with 6 bases between them. Germline V CDR1 and CDR2: MDHEN, SYDVKM. The CDR3 is 13 residues long. In DNA, the CDR3 is TGTGCCAGCAGTTCCTCTGGCAATCAGCCCCAGCATTTT. Encoded protein: CASSSSGNQPQHF. The full variable domain, with the rest looked up from reference TRBV28 and TRBJ1-5, is DVKVTQSSRYLVKRTGEKVFLECVQDMDHENMFWYRQDPGLGLRLIYFSYDVKMKEKGDIPEGYSVSREKKERFSLILESASTNQTSMYLCASSSSGNQPQHFGDGTRLSIL.

This clonotype showed up many times. The chain joins TRBV7-2 to TRBJ1-4; tentative D call: TRBD1 (6 bases). CDR1 and CDR2 from the germline V gene are SGHTA and FQGNSA. The CDR3 totals 14 residues. V was cut by 3 bases and J by 4 bases, with 9 bases left in between. DNA of the CDR3: TGTGCCAGCAGCTTGGACAGTCGTAATGAAAAACTGTTTTTT. Translated: CASSLDSRNEKLFF.

The chain joins TRBV5-4 to TRBJ1-1; no firm D call. The CDR3 extends over 13 amino acids. CDR1 and CDR2 from the germline V gene are SGHNT and YYREEE (reference sequence). The V end lost 6 bases, the J end lost 5 bases, and 14 bases lay between the germline ends. The CDR3, as DNA: TGTGCCAGCACCACCCGACCAGATACTGAAGCTTTCTTT. Residues: CASTTRPDTEAFF.

V is TRBV7-9 and J is TRBJ2-7; 7 bases are a match to TRBD1. There are 14 residues in the CDR3. The germline V gene encodes CDR1 SEHNR and CDR2 FQNEAQ (reference sequence). Trimming took 4 bases from V and 10 from J; bases not matched to a gene: 13. The CDR3 sequence: CASSSPGADREQYF. The CDR3 region has the DNA TGTGCCAGCAGCTCCCCCGGGGCTGACAGGGAACAGTACTTC.

The chain recombines TRBV11-2 with TRBJ1-1, with D maybe TRBD1 (6 bases). The V and J ends lost 0 bases and 5 bases respectively, with 22 bases between them. The CDR3 is made up of 18 amino acids. Per the germline V gene, CDR1 is SGHAT and CDR2 is FQNNGV. CDR3 bases: TGTGCCAGCAGCTTAGATACGGGGGCAGATTGGTTTAGGACTGAAGCTTTCTTT. It yields the protein CASSLDTGADWFRTEAFF.

This clonotype was recorded at least ten times. The V gene is TRBV12-3 or TRBV12-4, the J gene TRBJ1-1, with TRBD1 matching 9 bases. V dropped 5 bases and J dropped 1; count of bases not matched to a gene: 8. The CDR3 has 16 residues. CDR3 region: CASSLDRGVGNTEAFF. CDR3 nucleotide sequence: TGTGCCAGCAGTCTTGACAGGGGGGTAGGGAACACTGAAGCTTTCTTT.